Listed below are T cell receptor beta chains from one sample, sequenced in a study of siplizumab effects on memory and regulatory T cells. Profiling relied on immunoSEQ multiplex PCR, and the TCRdb table lists in-frame clones only, not all of them. The data show some 100,000 clones, more than 95% seen once. The sample was naive CD4+ T cells sorted from blood. The origin of the receptors is a human donor in good health. The CDR3 runs from the conserved cysteine through the conserved F or W. A D gene is named only where the DNA matches it firmly.

v_gene	d_gene	j_gene	CDR3nt	CDR3aa
TRBV10-3	TRBD1	TRBJ1-2	TGTGCCATCACCAGGGACAGTGAGGGGAGCTATGGCTACACCTTC	CAITRDSEGSYGYTF
TRBV18	-	TRBJ2-7	TGTGCCAGCTCACAAGACCAGGCCTACGAGCAGTACTTC	CASSQDQAYEQYF
TRBV5-4	-	TRBJ1-1	TGTGCCAGCAGCTTGGCCGGGCGGGACATGAACACTGAAGCTTTCTTT	CASSLAGRDMNTEAFF
TRBV7-3	TRBD2	TRBJ2-5	TGTGCCAGCAGCTTAATTAGCGGGGGACAAGAGACCCAGTACTTC	CASSLISGGQETQYF
TRBV7-2	-	TRBJ1-1	TGTGCCAGCAGCTTACAGGGAACTAACACTGAAGCTTTCTTT	CASSLQGTNTEAFF
TRBV13	-	TRBJ1-1	TGTGCCAGCAGCTTCCGGGCAGTAACTGAAGCTTTCTTT	CASSFRAVTEAFF
TRBV4-2	-	TRBJ2-1	TGTGCCAGCAGCCAAGATCGAGCGGGTACCTACAATGAGCAGTTCTTC	CASSQDRAGTYNEQFF
TRBV7-2	-	TRBJ2-5	TGTGCCAGCAGCTTAGCGAGACAACAAGAGACCCAGTACTTC	CASSLARQQETQYF
TRBV19	TRBD1	TRBJ1-6	TGTGCCAGTAGTATAGGGGACAGGACTCAGTCACCCCTCCACTTT	CASSIGDRTQSPLHF
TRBV27	-	TRBJ2-6	TGTGCCAGCACCACCTCTGGGGCCAACGTCCTGACTTTC	CASTTSGANVLTF